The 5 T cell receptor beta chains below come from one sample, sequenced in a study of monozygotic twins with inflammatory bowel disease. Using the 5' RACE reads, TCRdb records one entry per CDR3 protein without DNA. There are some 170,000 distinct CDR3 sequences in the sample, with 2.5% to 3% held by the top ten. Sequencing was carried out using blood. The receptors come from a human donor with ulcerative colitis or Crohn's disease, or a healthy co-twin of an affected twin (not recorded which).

The CDR3 sequence is CASSSRTSSYEQYF. V usage is TRBV27 and J usage is TRBJ2-7; TCRdb names TRBD2, which stays unverified in the absence of DNA. CDR1 and CDR2 (germline): MNHEY, SMNVEV (reference sequence). The CDR3 is 14 amino acids.

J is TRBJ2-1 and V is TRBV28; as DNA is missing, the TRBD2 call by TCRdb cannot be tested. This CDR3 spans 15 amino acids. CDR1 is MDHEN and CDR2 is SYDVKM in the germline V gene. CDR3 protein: CASSWTSGEHNEQFF.

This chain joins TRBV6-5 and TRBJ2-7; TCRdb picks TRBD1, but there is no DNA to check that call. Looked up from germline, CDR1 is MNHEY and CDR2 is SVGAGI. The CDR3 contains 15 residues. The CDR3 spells CASSYSGQGSYEQYF.

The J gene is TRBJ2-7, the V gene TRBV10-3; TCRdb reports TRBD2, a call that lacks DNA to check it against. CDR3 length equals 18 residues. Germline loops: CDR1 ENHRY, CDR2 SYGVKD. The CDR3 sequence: CAISAGTSGSAHSYEQYF.

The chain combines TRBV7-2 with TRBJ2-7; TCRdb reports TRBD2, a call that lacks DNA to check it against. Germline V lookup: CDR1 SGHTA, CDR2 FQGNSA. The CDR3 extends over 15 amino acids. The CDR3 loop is CASSTGLAGANEQYF.